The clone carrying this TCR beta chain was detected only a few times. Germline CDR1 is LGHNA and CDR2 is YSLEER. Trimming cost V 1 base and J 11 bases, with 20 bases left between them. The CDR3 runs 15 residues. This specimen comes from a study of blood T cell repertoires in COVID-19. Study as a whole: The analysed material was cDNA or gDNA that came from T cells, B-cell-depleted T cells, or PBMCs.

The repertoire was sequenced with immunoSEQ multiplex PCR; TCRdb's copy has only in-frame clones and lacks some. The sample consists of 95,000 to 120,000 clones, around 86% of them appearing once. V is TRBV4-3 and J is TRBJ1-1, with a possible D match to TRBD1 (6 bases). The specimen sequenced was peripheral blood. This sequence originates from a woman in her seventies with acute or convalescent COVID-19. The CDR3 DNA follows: TGCGCCAGCAGCCAAGGTGCACAGGGTAAGAGGACGGCTTTCTTT. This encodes CASSQGAQGKRTAFF.